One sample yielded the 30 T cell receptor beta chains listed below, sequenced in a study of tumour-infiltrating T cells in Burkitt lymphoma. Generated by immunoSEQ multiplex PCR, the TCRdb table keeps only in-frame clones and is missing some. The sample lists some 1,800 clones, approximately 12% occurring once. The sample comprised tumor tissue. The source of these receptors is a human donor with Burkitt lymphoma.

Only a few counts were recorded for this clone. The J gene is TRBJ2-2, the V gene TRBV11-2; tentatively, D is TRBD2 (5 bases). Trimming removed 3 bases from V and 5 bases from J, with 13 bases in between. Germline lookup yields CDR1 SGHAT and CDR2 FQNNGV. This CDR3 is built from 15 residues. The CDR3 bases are TGTGCCAGCAGCTTCCAAGCGGTTTTTACCGGGGAGCTGTTTTTT. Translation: CASSFQAVFTGELFF.

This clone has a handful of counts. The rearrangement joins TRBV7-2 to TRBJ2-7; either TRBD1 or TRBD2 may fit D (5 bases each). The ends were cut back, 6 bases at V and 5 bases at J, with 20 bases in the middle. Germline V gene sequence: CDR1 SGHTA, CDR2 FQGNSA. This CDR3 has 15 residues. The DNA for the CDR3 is TGTGCCAGCAGTTACCTAGGGAGAGGGGCGGACGAGCAGTACTTC. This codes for CASSYLGRGADEQYF.

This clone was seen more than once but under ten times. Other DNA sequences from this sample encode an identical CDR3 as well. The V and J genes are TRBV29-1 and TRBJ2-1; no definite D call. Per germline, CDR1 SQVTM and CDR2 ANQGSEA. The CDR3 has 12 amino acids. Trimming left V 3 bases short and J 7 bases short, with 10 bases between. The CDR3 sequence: CSVDYQPNEQFF. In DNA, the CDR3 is TGCAGCGTTGATTACCAACCTAATGAGCAGTTCTTC.

CDR3 DNA: TGTGCCAGCAGTGGGGCGGATCGCCTTTCTGGGGCCAACGTCCTGACTTTC. It encodes CASSGADRLSGANVLTF. This chain uses TRBV6-1 with TRBJ2-6; D is uncertain. Germline values: CDR1 MNHNS, CDR2 SASEGT. V was shortened by 4 bases and J by 1 base, with 14 bases between the two germline ends. The CDR3 is 17 residues long.

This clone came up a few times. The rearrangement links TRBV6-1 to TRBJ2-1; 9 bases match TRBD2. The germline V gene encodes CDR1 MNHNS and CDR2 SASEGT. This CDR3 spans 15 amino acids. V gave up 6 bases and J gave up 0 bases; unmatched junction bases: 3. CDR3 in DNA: TGTGCCAGCAGGCTAGCGGGGAGCTCCTACAATGAGCAGTTCTTC. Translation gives CASRLAGSSYNEQFF.

The CDR3 DNA reads as TGCGCCAGCAGCTTGGCGTATCTGGGCGGGGGGAGGGATGAGCAGTTCTTC. This translates into CASSLAYLGGGRDEQFF. The chain is built from TRBV5-1 and TRBJ2-1, with TRBD2 identical over 8 bases. The CDR3 consists of 17 residues. The trim removed 0 bases at V and 8 bases at J, leaving 13 bases unmatched. In germline, CDR1 is SGHRS, CDR2 YFSETQ.

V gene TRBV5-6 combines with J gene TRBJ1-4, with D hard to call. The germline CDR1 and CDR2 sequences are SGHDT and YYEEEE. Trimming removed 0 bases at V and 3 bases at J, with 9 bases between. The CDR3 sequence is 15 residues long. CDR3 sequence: CASSLDYSANEKLFF. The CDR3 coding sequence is TGTGCCAGCAGCTTGGATTACAGCGCTAATGAAAAACTGTTTTTT.

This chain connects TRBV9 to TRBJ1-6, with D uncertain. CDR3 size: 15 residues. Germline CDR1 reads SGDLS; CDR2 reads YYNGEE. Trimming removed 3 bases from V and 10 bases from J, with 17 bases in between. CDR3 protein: CASSARPDLGSPLHF. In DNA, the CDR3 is TGTGCCAGCAGCGCACGTCCGGACTTGGGGTCACCCCTCCACTTT.

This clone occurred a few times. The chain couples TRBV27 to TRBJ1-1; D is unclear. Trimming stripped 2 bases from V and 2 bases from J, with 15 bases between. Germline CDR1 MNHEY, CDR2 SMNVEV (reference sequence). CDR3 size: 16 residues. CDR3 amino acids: CASSLGFGRTNTEAFF. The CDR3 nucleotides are TGTGCCAGCAGTTTAGGGTTCGGACGAACAAACACTGAAGCTTTCTTT.

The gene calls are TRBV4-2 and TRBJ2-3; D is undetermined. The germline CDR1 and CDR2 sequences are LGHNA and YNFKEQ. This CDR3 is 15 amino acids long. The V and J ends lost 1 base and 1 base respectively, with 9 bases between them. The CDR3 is CASSQAFEGTDTQYF. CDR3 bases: TGTGCCAGCAGCCAAGCTTTCGAGGGCACAGATACGCAGTATTTT.

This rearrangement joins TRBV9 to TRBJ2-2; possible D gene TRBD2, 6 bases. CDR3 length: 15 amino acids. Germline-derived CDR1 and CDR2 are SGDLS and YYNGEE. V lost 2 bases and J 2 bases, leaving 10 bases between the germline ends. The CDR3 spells CASSVGGKNTGELFF. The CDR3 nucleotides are TGTGCCAGCAGCGTTGGGGGGAAAAACACCGGGGAGCTGTTTTTT. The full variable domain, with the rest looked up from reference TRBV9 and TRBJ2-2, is DSGVTQTPKHLITATGQRVTLRCSPRSGDLSVYWYQQSLDQGLQFLIQYYNGEERAKGNILERFSAQQFPDLHSELNLSSLELGDSALYFCASSVGGKNTGELFFGEGSRLTVL.

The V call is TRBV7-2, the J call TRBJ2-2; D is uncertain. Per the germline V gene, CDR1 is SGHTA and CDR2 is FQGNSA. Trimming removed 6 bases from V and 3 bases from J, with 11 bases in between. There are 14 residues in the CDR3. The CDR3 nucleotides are TGTGCCAGCAGTCCTGGCCTATACACCGGGGAGCTGTTTTTT. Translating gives CASSPGLYTGELFF.

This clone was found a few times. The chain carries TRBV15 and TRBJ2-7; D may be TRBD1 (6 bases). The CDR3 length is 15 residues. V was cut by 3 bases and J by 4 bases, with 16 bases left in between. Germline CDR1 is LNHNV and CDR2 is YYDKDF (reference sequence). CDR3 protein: CATSRERTEAYEQYF. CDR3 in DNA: TGTGCCACCAGCAGGGAGAGGACAGAAGCGTACGAGCAGTACTTC.

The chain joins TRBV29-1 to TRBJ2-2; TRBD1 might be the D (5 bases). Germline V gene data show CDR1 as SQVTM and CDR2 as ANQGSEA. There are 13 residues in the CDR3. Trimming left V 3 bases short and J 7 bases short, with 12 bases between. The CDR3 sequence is CSVDQGAVGELFF. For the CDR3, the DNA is TGCAGCGTTGATCAGGGTGCGGTCGGGGAGCTGTTTTTT.

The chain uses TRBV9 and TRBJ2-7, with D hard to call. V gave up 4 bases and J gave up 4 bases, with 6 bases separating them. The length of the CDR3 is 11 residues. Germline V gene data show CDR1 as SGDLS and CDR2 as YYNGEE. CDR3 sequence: CASSPRYEQYF. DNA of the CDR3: TGTGCCAGCAGCCCCCGTTACGAGCAGTACTTC.

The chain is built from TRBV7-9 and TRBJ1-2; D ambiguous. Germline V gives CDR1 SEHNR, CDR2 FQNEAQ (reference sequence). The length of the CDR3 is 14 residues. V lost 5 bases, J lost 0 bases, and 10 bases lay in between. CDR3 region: CASSGGRTNYGYTF. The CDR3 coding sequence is TGTGCCAGCAGCGGAGGGCGTACTAACTATGGCTACACCTTC.

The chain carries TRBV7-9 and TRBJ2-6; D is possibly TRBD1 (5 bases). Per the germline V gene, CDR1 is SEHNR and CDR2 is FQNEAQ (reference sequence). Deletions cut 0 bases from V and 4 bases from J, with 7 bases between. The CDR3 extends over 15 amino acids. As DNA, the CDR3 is TGTGCCAGCAGCTTAGCAGGGGTCGGGGCCAACGTCCTGACTTTC. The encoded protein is CASSLAGVGANVLTF.

The CDR3 bases are TGTGCCAGTAGTATAGAACCAGGGGGTTTCAACTATGGCTACACCTTC. Translated: CASSIEPGGFNYGYTF. This chain uses TRBV19 with TRBJ1-2; TRBD1 matches 7 bases. Germline CDR1 and CDR2: LNHDA and SQIVND (reference sequence). This CDR3 has 16 residues. V shed 0 bases and J 2 bases; nucleotides not matched to a gene: 6.

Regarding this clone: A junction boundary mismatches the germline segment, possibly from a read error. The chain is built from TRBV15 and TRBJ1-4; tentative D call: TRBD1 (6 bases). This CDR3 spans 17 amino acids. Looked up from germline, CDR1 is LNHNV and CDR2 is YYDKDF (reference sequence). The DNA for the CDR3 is TGTGCCACCAGCAGTTCAATGGGGGCAGGGCCCGGTGAAAAACGGTTTTTT. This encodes CATSSSMGAGPGEKRFF.

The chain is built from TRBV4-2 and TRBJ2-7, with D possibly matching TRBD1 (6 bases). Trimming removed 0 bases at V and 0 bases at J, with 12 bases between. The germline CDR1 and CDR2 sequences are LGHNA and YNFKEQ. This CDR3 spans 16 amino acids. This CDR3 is CASSQEWRQDSYEQYF. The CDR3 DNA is TGTGCCAGCAGCCAAGAATGGCGACAGGACTCCTACGAGCAGTACTTC.

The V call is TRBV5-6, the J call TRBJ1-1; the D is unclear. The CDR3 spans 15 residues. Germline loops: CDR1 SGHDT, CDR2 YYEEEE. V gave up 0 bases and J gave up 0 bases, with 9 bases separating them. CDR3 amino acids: CASSLVLAVNTEAFF. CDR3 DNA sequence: TGTGCCAGCAGCTTGGTTCTCGCGGTGAACACTGAAGCTTTCTTT.

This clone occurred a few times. The CDR3 nucleotides read TGCGCCAGCAGCTTGGCACTAGCGGGGGGGCCCCAAGAGACCCAGTACTTC. Protein sequence: CASSLALAGGPQETQYF. The chain uses TRBV5-1 and TRBJ2-5, with 13 bases identical to TRBD2. V dropped 0 bases and J dropped 1; count of bases not matched to a gene: 3. Germline V CDR1 and CDR2: SGHRS, YFSETQ. The CDR3 has 17 residues.

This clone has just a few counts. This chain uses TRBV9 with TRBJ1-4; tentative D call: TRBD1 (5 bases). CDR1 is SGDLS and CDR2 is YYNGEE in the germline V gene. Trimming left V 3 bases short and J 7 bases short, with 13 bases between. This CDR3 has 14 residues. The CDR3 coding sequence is TGTGCCAGCAGCGCCGGGGGGTTGGGTGAAAAACTGTTTTTT. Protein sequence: CASSAGGLGEKLFF. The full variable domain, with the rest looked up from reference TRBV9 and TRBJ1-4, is DSGVTQTPKHLITATGQRVTLRCSPRSGDLSVYWYQQSLDQGLQFLIQYYNGEERAKGNILERFSAQQFPDLHSELNLSSLELGDSALYFCASSAGGLGEKLFFGSGTQLSVL.

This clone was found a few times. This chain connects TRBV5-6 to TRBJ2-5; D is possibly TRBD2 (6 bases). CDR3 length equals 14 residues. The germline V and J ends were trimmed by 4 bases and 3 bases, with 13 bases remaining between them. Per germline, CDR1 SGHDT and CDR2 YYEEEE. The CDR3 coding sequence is TGTGCCAGCAGCCCCTCCGGGAGAAAAGAGACCCAGTACTTC. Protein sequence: CASSPSGRKETQYF.

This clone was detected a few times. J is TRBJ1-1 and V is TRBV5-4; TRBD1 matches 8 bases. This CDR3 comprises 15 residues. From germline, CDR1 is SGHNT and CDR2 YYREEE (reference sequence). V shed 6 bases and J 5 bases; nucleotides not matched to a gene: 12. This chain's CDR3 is CASTPPTGARTEAFF. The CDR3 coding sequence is TGTGCCAGCACCCCTCCGACAGGGGCGAGGACTGAAGCTTTCTTT. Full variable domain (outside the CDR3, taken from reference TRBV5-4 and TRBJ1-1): ETGVTQSPTHLIKTRGQQVTLRCSSQSGHNTVSWYQQALGQGPQFIFQYYREEENGRGNFPPRFSGLQFPNYSSELNVNALELDDSALYLCASTPPTGARTEAFFGQGTRLTVV.

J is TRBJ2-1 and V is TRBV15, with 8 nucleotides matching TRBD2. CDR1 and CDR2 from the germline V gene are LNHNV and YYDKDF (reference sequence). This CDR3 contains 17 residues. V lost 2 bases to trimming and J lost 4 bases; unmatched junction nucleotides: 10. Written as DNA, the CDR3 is TGTGCCACCAGCAGACCTAGTACGGGGGGGTTGTACAATGAGCAGTTCTTC. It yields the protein CATSRPSTGGLYNEQFF. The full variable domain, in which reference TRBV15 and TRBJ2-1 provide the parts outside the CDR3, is DAMVIQNPRYQVTQFGKPVTLSCSQTLNHNVMYWYQQKSSQAPKLLFHYYDKDFNNEADTPDNFQSRRPNTSFCFLDIRSPGLGDTAMYLCATSRPSTGGLYNEQFFGPGTRLTVL.

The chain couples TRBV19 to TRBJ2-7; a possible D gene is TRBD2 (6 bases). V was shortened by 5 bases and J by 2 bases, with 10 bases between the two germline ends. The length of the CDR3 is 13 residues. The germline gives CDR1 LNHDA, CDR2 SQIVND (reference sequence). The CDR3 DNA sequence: TGTGCCAGTAGTCTGACGGGAGCCTACGAGCAGTACTTC. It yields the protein CASSLTGAYEQYF.

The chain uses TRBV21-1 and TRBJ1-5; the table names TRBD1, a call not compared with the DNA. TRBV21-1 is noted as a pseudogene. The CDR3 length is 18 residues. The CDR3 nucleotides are TGTGCCAGCAGCAAAAGGCCACAGGCGGATTCGAATGATCAGCCCCAGCATTTT. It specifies CASSKRPQADSNDQPQHF.

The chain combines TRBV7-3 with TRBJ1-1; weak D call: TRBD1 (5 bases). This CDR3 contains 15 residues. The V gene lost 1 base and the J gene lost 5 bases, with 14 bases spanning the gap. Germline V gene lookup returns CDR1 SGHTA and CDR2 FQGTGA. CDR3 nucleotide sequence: TGTGCCAGCAGCTTAATCCCAGGGAGAACGACTGAAGCTTTCTTT. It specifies CASSLIPGRTTEAFF.

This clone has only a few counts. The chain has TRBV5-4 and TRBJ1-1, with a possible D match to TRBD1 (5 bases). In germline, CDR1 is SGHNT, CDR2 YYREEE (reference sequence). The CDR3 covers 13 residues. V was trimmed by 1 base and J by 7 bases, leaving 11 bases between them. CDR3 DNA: TGTGCCAGCAGCTTGATAGGGGCGGATGAAGCTTTCTTT. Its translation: CASSLIGADEAFF.